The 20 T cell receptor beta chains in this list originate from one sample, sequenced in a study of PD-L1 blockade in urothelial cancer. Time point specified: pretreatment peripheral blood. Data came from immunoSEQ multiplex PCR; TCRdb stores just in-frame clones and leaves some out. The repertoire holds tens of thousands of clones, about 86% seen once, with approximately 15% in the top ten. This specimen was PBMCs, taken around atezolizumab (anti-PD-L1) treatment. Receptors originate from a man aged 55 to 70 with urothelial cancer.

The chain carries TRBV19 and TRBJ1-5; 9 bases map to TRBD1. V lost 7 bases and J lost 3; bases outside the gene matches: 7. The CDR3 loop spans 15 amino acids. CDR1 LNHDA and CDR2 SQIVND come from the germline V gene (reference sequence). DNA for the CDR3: TGTGCCAGTACACCGGGACAGGGAGTCAATCAGCCCCAGCATTTT. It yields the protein CASTPGQGVNQPQHF.

The CDR3 sequence: CASRDRVYEQFF. The CDR3 DNA reads as TGTGCCAGCAGGGACAGGGTGTATGAGCAGTTCTTC. The V gene is TRBV6-6, the J gene TRBJ2-1; 8 nucleotides agree with TRBD1. From germline, CDR1 is MNHNY and CDR2 SVGAGI (reference sequence). V trimming: 6 bases; J trimming: 8 bases; junction bases outside the gene matches: 3. This CDR3 has 12 residues.

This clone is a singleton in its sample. CDR3 bases: TGTGCCAGCAGCTTAGAGGCGGGGGCTAGCACAGATACGCAGTATTTT. This gives the protein CASSLEAGASTDTQYF. This chain joins TRBV7-2 and TRBJ2-3; D may be TRBD2 (7 bases). Trimming left V 1 base short and J 0 bases short, with 11 bases between. The CDR3 is 16 amino acids. From germline, CDR1 is SGHTA and CDR2 FQGNSA.

In nucleotides, the CDR3 is TGTGCCAGCAGCTTAATTTTCCAGGGCACTGAAGCTTTCTTT. Translated: CASSLIFQGTEAFF. The genes are TRBV7-9 and TRBJ1-1; TRBD1 is a possible D gene (5 bases). The V gene's germline CDR1 is SEHNR and CDR2 FQNEAQ (reference sequence). The V gene lost 2 bases and the J gene lost 4 bases, with 11 bases spanning the gap. The CDR3 totals 14 residues.

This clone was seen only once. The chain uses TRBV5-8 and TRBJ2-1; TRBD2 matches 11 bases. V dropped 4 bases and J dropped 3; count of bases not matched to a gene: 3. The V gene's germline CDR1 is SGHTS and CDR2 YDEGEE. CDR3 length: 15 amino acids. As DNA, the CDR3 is TGTGCCAGCAGCCGGGGACTAGCGGTCTACAATGAGCAGTTCTTC. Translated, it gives CASSRGLAVYNEQFF.

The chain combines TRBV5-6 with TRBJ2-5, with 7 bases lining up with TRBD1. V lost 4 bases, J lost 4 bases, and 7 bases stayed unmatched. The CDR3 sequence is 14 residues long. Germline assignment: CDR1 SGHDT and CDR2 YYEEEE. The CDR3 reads CASSITGARETQYF. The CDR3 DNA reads TGTGCCAGCAGCATTACAGGGGCGCGAGAGACCCAGTACTTC.

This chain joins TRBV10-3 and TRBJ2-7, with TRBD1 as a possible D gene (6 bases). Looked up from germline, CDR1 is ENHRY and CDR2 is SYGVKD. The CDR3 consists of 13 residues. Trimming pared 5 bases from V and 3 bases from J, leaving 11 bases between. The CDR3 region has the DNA TGTGCCATCAGTCCCGGGACAAACTACGAGCAGTACTTC. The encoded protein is CAISPGTNYEQYF.

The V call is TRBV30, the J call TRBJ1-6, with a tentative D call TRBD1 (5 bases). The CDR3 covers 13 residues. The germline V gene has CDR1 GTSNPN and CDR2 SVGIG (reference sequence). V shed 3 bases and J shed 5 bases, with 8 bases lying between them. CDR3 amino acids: CAWRVRDNSPLHF. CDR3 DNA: TGTGCCTGGAGGGTCAGGGATAATTCACCCCTCCACTTT.

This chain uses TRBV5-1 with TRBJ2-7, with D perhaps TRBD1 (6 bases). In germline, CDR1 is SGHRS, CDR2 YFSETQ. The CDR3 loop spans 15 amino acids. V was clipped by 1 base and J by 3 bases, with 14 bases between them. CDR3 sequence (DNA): TGCGCCAGCAGCTTGAATCGGGACACCAACTACGAGCAGTACTTC. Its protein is CASSLNRDTNYEQYF.

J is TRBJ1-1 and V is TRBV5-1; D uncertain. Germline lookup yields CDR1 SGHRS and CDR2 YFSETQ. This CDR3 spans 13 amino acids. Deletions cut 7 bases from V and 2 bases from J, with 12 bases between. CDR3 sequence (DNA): TGCGCCAGCTACTCACTAGAAAACACTGAAGCTTTCTTT. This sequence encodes CASYSLENTEAFF.

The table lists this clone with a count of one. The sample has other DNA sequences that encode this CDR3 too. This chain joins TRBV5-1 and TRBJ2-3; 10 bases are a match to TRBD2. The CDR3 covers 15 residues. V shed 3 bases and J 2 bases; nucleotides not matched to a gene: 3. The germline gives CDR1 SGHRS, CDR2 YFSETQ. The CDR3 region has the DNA TGCGCCAGCAGCTGGAGCGGGGGGGCCACAGATACGCAGTATTTT. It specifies CASSWSGGATDTQYF.

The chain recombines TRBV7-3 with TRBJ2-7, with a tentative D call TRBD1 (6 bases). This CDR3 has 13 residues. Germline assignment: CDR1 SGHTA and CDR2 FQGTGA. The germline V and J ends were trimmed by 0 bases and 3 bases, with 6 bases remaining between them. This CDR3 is CASSLTGGYEQYF. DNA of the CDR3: TGTGCCAGCAGCTTAACAGGGGGCTACGAGCAGTACTTC.

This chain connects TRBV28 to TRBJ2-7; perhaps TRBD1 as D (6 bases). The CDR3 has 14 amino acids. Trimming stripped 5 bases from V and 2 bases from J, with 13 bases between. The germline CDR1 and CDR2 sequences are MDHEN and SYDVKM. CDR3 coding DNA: TGTGCCAGCAGTACACAGGGAATCACCTACGAGCAGTACTTC. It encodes CASSTQGITYEQYF.

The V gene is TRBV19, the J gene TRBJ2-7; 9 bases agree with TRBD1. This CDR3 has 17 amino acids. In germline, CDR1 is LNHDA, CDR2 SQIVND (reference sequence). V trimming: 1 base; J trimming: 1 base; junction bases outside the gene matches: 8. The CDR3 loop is CASSIAGDRAPSYEQYF. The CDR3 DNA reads TGTGCCAGTAGTATAGCTGGGGACAGGGCCCCTTCCTACGAGCAGTACTTC.

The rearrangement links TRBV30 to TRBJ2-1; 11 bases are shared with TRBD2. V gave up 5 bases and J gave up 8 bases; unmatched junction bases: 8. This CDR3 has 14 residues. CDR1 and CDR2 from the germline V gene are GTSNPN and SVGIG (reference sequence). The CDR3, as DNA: TGTGCCTGGGTCGATAGCGGGGGGGCTGATGAGCAGTTCTTC. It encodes CAWVDSGGADEQFF.

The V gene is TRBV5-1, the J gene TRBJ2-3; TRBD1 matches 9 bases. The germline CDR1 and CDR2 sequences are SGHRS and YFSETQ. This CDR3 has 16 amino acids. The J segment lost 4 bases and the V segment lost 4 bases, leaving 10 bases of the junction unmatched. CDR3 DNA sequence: TGCGCCAGCAGCCTTTCCCGGGACAGGGTTTCAGATACGCAGTATTTT. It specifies CASSLSRDRVSDTQYF. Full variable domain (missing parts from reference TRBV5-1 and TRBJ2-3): KAGVTQTPRYLIKTRGQQVTLSCSPISGHRSVSWYQQTPGQGLQFLFEYFSETQRNKGNFPGRFSGRQFSNSRSEMNVSTLELGDSALYLCASSLSRDRVSDTQYFGPGTRLTVL.

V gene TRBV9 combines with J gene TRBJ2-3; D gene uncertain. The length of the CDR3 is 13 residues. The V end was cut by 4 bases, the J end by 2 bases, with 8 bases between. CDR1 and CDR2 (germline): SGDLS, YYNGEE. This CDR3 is CASSQLNTDTQYF. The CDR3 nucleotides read TGTGCCAGCAGCCAACTGAACACAGATACGCAGTATTTT.

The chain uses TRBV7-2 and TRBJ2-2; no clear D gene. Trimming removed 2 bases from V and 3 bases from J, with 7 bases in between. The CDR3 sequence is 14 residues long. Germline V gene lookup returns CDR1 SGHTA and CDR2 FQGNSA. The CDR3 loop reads CASSLNGDTGELFF. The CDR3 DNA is TGTGCCAGCAGCTTAAACGGTGACACCGGGGAGCTGTTTTTT.

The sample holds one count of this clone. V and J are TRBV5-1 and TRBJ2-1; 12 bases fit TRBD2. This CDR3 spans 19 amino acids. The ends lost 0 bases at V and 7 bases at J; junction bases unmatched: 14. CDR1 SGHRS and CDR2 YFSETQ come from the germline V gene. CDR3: CASSLAALAGGPGRNEQFF. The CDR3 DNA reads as TGCGCCAGCAGCTTGGCGGCGCTAGCGGGGGGGCCTGGGAGGAATGAGCAGTTCTTC.

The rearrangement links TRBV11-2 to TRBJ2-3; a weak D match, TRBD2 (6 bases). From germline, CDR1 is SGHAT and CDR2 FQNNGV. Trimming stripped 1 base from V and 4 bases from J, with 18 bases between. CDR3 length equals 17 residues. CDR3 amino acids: CASSLGRGAGLPDTQYF. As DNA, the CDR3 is TGTGCCAGCAGCTTAGGTAGAGGAGCGGGCCTCCCAGATACGCAGTATTTT.